The source of this T cell receptor beta chain is a study of monozygotic twins with inflammatory bowel disease. CDR1 is SQVTM, CDR2 ANQGSEA, per germline. CDR3 length equals 13 residues. The unique tags termed UMIs, each holding a 6-nucleotide sample barcode, were added by means of template switching. TCRdb re-called the 5' RACE reads; one entry per CDR3 protein, DNA not given. Here the sample table reports about 380,000 distinct CDR3 sequences. Sequenced: blood. The rearrangement links TRBV29-1 to TRBJ2-7; absent DNA, TCRdb's TRBD1 call cannot be checked. The TCR was taken from a human donor with ulcerative colitis or Crohn's disease, or a healthy co-twin of an affected twin (not recorded which). CDR3 in amino acids: CSVGDRRAHEQYF.